The 6 T cell receptor beta chains reported below all come from one sample, sequenced in a study of blood T cell repertoires in COVID-19. Sequenced by immunoSEQ multiplex PCR; TCRdb stores in-frame clones only, minus some. The sample includes around 220,000 clones, 82% of them seen just once. The sequenced sample was peripheral blood. The receptors were gathered from a woman aged 80 or older with COVID-19, enrolled during active disease.

J is TRBJ2-1 and V is TRBV6-2 or TRBV6-3; D might be TRBD2 (7 bases). Germline loops: CDR1 MNHEY, CDR2 SVGEGT. Trimming left V 3 bases short and J 10 bases short, with 13 bases between. This CDR3 is 13 amino acids long. In nucleotides, the CDR3 is TGTGCCAGCAGTTATACGGGGGGCTTAGAGCAGTTCTTC. It encodes CASSYTGGLEQFF.

This chain uses TRBV10-3 with TRBJ1-1; the D is unclear. The CDR3 consists of 13 residues. The germline gives CDR1 ENHRY, CDR2 SYGVKD. With 11 bases removed from V and 0 bases from J, the gap between germline ends came to 13 bases. CDR3 in DNA: TGTGCCTCCGGGGAGGGCCTGAACACTGAAGCTTTCTTT. Translation: CASGEGLNTEAFF.

The CDR3 region has the DNA TGCGCCAGCAGTAATCCGGGACAGGCTGCAAACACCATATATTTT. It yields the protein CASSNPGQAANTIYF. This chain links TRBV10-1 with TRBJ1-3; TRBD1 agrees at 8 bases. The CDR3 is made up of 15 amino acids. Unmatched junction bases numbered 9, after V lost 5 bases and J lost 6 bases. CDR1 is WNHNN, CDR2 SYGVQD, per germline (reference sequence).

This rearrangement joins TRBV30 to TRBJ1-2, with 7 bases matching TRBD1. The CDR3 runs 12 residues. The V and J ends lost 4 bases and 4 bases, in that order; junction bases with no gene match: 3. Per the germline V gene, CDR1 is GTSNPN and CDR2 is SVGIG (reference sequence). CDR3 amino acids: CAWMTGLYGYTF. In DNA, the CDR3 is TGTGCCTGGATGACAGGGCTCTATGGCTACACCTTC.

The rearrangement joins TRBV7-3 to TRBJ1-2, with TRBD1 matching over 8 bases. Germline trimming cut 3 bases from V and 8 bases from J; bases unmatched to any gene: 5. The CDR3 is made up of 13 amino acids. Germline V gene sequence: CDR1 SGHTA, CDR2 FQGTGA. The CDR3 reads CASSFSGGRGYTF. Written as DNA, the CDR3 is TGTGCCAGCAGCTTCTCAGGGGGCAGGGGCTACACCTTC. Combining the CDR3 with reference TRBV7-3 and TRBJ1-2 gives the whole variable domain GAGVSQTPSNKVTEKGKYVELRCDPISGHTALYWYRQSLGQGPEFLIYFQGTGAADDSGLPNDRFFAVRPEGSVSTLKIQRTERGDSAVYLCASSFSGGRGYTFGSGTRLTVV.

The chain carries TRBV4-2 and TRBJ1-2, with 9 positions matching TRBD1. CDR3 size: 13 residues. Germline-derived CDR1 and CDR2 are LGHNA and YNFKEQ. Losses at the gene ends were 1 base for V and 6 bases for J; bases not matched to a gene: 0. DNA for the CDR3: TGTGCCAGCAGCCAAGGGACAGGGGATGGCTACACCTTC. Translation gives CASSQGTGDGYTF.